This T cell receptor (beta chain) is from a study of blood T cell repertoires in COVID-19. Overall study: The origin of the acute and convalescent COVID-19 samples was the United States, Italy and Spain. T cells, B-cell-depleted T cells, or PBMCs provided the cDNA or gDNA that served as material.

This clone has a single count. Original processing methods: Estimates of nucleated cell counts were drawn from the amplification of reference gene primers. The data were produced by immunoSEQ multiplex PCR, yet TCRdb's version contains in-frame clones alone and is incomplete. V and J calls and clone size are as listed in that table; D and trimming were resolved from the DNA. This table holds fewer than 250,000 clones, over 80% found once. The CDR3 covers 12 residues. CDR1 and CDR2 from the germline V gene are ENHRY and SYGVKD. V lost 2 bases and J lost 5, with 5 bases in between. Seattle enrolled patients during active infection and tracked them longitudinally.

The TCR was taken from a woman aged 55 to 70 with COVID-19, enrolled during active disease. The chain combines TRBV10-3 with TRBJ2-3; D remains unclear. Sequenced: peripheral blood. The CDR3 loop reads CAISEVQDTQYF. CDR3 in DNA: TGTGCCATCAGTGAGGTTCAAGATACGCAGTATTTT.